The next 26 T cell receptor beta chains were all read from a single sample in a study of T-cell reconstitution after alpha-beta-depleted transplantation in children. The library targeted TCRbeta and was prepared with unique molecular identifiers. One entry per CDR3 protein, called by TCRdb with MiXCR from the PCR reads. The sample lists just over 950,000 distinct CDR3 sequences; 25% to 35% were seen once. The specimen was PBMCs, mostly from graft donor cells, collected 360 days after TCRalphabeta/CD19-depleted stem cell transplant. The receptors were gathered from a boy under two years old who had a stem cell transplant for SCID, so the T cells may come from the graft donor.

This clonotype was found a few times. The chain uses TRBV27 and TRBJ1-6, with 7 positions matching TRBD1. Germline CDR1 and CDR2: MNHEY and SMNVEV (reference sequence). The CDR3 extends over 15 amino acids. V lost 5 bases, J lost 6 bases, and 7 bases stayed unmatched. The CDR3 here is CASSPMDRINSPLHF. DNA of the CDR3: TGTGCCAGCAGTCCTATGGACAGGATTAATTCACCCCTCCACTTT.

There are a few counts of this clonotype. This chain joins TRBV5-1 and TRBJ2-1; tentatively, D is TRBD1 (7 bases). The CDR3 loop spans 16 amino acids. The ends were cut back, 1 base at V and 3 bases at J, with 14 bases in the middle. Germline CDR1 is SGHRS and CDR2 is YFSETQ. As DNA, the CDR3 is TGCGCCAGCAGCTTGCCGCAGGGGGGAGGCTACAATGAGCAGTTCTTC. Protein product: CASSLPQGGGYNEQFF.

This clonotype came up a few times. V gene TRBV29-1 combines with J gene TRBJ1-2; D gene unclear. The V gene's germline CDR1 is SQVTM and CDR2 ANQGSEA. V shed 1 base and J shed 0 bases, with 9 bases lying between them. CDR3 length: 14 residues. CDR3 in amino acids: CSVEVRETNYGYTF. CDR3 sequence (DNA): TGCAGCGTTGAAGTGAGGGAAACTAACTATGGCTACACCTTC.

The chain recombines TRBV12-3 or TRBV12-4 with TRBJ2-1; 7 bases match TRBD2. The J segment lost 7 bases and the V segment lost 3 bases, leaving 6 bases of the junction unmatched. The CDR3 consists of 14 residues. Here the CDR3 DNA reads TGTGCCAGCAGTTTGAACGGGGGGAGGAATGAGCAGTTCTTC. Its protein product is CASSLNGGRNEQFF.

The gene calls are TRBV27 and TRBJ2-4; either TRBD1 or TRBD2 may fit D (5 bases each). Germline V gene sequence: CDR1 MNHEY, CDR2 SMNVEV (reference sequence). CDR3 length equals 14 residues. V lost 3 bases to trimming and J lost 2 bases, with 8 bases between them. CDR3 region: CASSLWGPKNIQYF. The CDR3 DNA sequence: TGTGCCAGCAGTTTGTGGGGACCCAAAAACATTCAGTACTTC.

This clonotype was picked up a small number of times. This chain uses TRBV21-1 with TRBJ2-3. TRBV21-1 is a pseudogene segment. The CDR3 has 16 residues. Here the CDR3 DNA reads TGTGCCAGCAGCGAATCGTTCGCAACTAGCACAGATACGCAGTATTTT. Translating it yields CASSESFATSTDTQYF.

A few counts support this clonotype. V usage is TRBV21-1 and J usage is TRBJ2-3. TRBV21-1 constitutes a pseudogene. The CDR3 spans 14 residues. The CDR3 here is CASNISESTDTQYF. The CDR3 bases are TGTGCCAGCAATATATCCGAAAGCACAGATACGCAGTATTTT.

The chain carries TRBV4-1 and TRBJ2-2; no clear D. The CDR3 runs to 16 residues. Germline CDR1 and CDR2: MGHRA and YSYEKL. V was trimmed by 4 bases and J by 1 base, leaving 13 bases between them. This chain's CDR3 is CASSPTALLNTGELFF. CDR3 sequence (DNA): TGCGCCAGCAGCCCCACGGCCCTGCTGAACACCGGGGAGCTGTTTTTT.

The chain carries TRBV10-3 and TRBJ1-1; D is unclear. Germline V gene lookup returns CDR1 ENHRY and CDR2 SYGVKD. The V end was cut by 2 bases, the J end by 3 bases, with 4 bases between. CDR3 length: 12 residues. CDR3 residues: CAISEVDTEAFF. The CDR3 DNA is TGTGCCATCAGTGAGGTGGACACTGAAGCTTTCTTT.

This sequence joins TRBV20-1 and TRBJ1-4, with D perhaps matching TRBD1 (6 bases). V lost 6 bases and J lost 8, with 22 bases in between. This CDR3 spans 15 amino acids. The V gene's germline CDR1 is DFQATT and CDR2 SNEGSKA (reference sequence). This CDR3 reads CSASRRGGAREKLFF. The CDR3 nucleotides read TGCAGTGCCTCCCGCCGGGGGGGGGCGCGGGAAAAACTGTTTTTT.

This clonotype was seen a single time. The genes are TRBV12-3 or TRBV12-4 and TRBJ2-1, with 13 bases fitting TRBD2. The CDR3 extends over 15 amino acids. The J segment lost 5 bases and the V segment lost 6 bases, leaving 4 bases of the junction unmatched. CDR3 nucleotides: TGTGCCAGCAGGCGACTAGCGGGGGGCCACAATGAGCAGTTCTTC. It translates to CASRRLAGGHNEQFF.

This clonotype was observed at least ten times. The rearrangement uses TRBV7-9 and TRBJ2-7, with D possibly being TRBD1 (5 bases). The V gene lost 2 bases and the J gene lost 5 bases, with 19 bases spanning the gap. Germline CDR1 reads SEHNR; CDR2 reads FQNEAQ (reference sequence). The length of the CDR3 is 16 residues. CDR3 nucleotides: TGTGCCAGCAGCTTATTTAAGTCCAGGGTGAAGAACGAGCAGTACTTC. It translates to CASSLFKSRVKNEQYF.

This chain connects TRBV29-1 to TRBJ2-3; no firm D call. Trimming stripped 6 bases from V and 6 bases from J, with 10 bases between. Germline values: CDR1 SQVTM, CDR2 ANQGSEA. This CDR3 spans 11 amino acids. This CDR3 is CSVTPPDTQYF. The CDR3 region has the DNA TGCAGCGTGACCCCCCCCGATACGCAGTATTTT.

This chain's CDR3 is CASSPSAKAFF. The CDR3, as DNA: TGTGCCAGCAGCCCGTCTGCTAAAGCTTTCTTT. The rearrangement links TRBV7-2 to TRBJ1-1; D gene unclear. Germline values: CDR1 SGHTA, CDR2 FQGNSA. The CDR3 has 11 residues. Trimming stripped 5 bases from V and 9 bases from J, with 10 bases between.

This clonotype was seen more than once but under ten times. The chain links TRBV20-1 to TRBJ2-7; D is ambiguous. The CDR3 has 13 residues. CDR1 DFQATT and CDR2 SNEGSKA come from the germline V gene (reference sequence). V gave up 2 bases and J gave up 3 bases, with 11 bases separating them. CDR3 in amino acids: CSARFPRVYEQYF. CDR3 in DNA: TGCAGTGCTAGATTTCCGAGAGTCTACGAGCAGTACTTC.

The rearrangement joins TRBV7-2 to TRBJ1-1, with D unresolved. The ends were cut back, 2 bases at V and 7 bases at J, with 8 bases in the middle. Germline CDR1 is SGHTA and CDR2 is FQGNSA. The CDR3 extends over 12 amino acids. CDR3 nucleotides: TGTGCCAGCAGCTTATGGGGTAATGAAGCTTTCTTT. This sequence encodes CASSLWGNEAFF.

The V and J genes are TRBV5-1 and TRBJ1-2; TRBD1 agrees at 7 bases. The CDR3 length is 13 residues. The V and J ends lost 2 bases and 8 bases, in that order; junction bases with no gene match: 6. CDR1 is SGHRS, CDR2 YFSETQ, per germline. CDR3 residues: CASSFRQGTGYTF. The DNA for the CDR3 is TGCGCCAGCAGCTTTCGACAGGGTACCGGCTACACCTTC.

CDR3 DNA sequence: TGTGCCAGCAGCCGACAGGGGGTAGGTTCACCCCTCCACTTT. This sequence encodes CASSRQGVGSPLHF. The chain couples TRBV7-9 to TRBJ1-6; 9 bases align to TRBD1. After removal of 5 bases from V and 9 bases from J, the junction contained 5 bases not matched to a gene. The germline V gene encodes CDR1 SEHNR and CDR2 FQNEAQ (reference sequence). The CDR3 totals 14 residues.

The rearrangement uses TRBV20-1 and TRBJ1-2, with D unresolved. CDR1 and CDR2 from the germline V gene are DFQATT and SNEGSKA (reference sequence). V was shortened by 6 bases and J by 0 bases, with 17 bases between the two germline ends. There are 15 residues in the CDR3. Here the CDR3 reads CSAQPSALANYGYTF. CDR3 DNA sequence: TGCAGTGCACAACCCTCGGCCTTAGCTAACTATGGCTACACCTTC.

This rearrangement joins TRBV4-3 to TRBJ2-1; D is ambiguous. Germline CDR1 reads LGHNA; CDR2 reads YSLEER. V was cut by 4 bases and J by 0 bases, with 19 bases left in between. There are 18 residues in the CDR3. CDR3 residues: CASSRLRLSANSYNEQFF. The CDR3 region has the DNA TGCGCCAGCAGCCGCCTACGACTGTCAGCGAACTCCTACAATGAGCAGTTCTTC.

This clonotype showed up just a few times. The rearrangement uses TRBV6-5 and TRBJ2-6; D unresolved. The CDR3 is 15 amino acids. CDR1 and CDR2 (germline): MNHEY, SVGAGI. The V gene lost 3 bases and the J gene lost 1 base, with 7 bases spanning the gap. The CDR3 sequence: CASSYWESGANVLTF. CDR3 nucleotide sequence: TGTGCCAGCAGTTATTGGGAATCTGGGGCCAACGTCCTGACTTTC.

The chain joins TRBV3-1 to TRBJ2-5; TRBD1 agrees at 9 bases. The CDR3 loop spans 14 amino acids. Trimming took 4 bases from V and 7 from J; bases not matched to a gene: 7. Germline lookup yields CDR1 LGHDT and CDR2 YNNKEL (reference sequence). CDR3 in amino acids: CASSRPGQGGTQYF. CDR3 coding DNA: TGTGCCAGCAGCCGGCCGGGACAGGGAGGGACCCAGTACTTC.

The rearrangement joins TRBV12-3 or TRBV12-4 to TRBJ1-1; the match to TRBD1 covers 9 bases. V trimming: 6 bases; J trimming: 2 bases; junction bases outside the gene matches: 10. The CDR3 is made up of 16 amino acids. This CDR3 reads CASRPGQGKRNTEAFF. The CDR3 DNA reads as TGTGCCAGCAGGCCGGGACAGGGTAAAAGAAACACTGAAGCTTTCTTT.

This rearrangement joins TRBV4-3 to TRBJ2-2; 7 nucleotides match TRBD1. The length of the CDR3 is 14 residues. Germline V gene lookup returns CDR1 LGHNA and CDR2 YSLEER. The trim removed 4 bases at V and 4 bases at J, leaving 3 bases unmatched. The DNA of the CDR3 is TGCGCCAGCAGCCCGGGACAGCGCACCGGGGAGCTGTTTTTT. It encodes CASSPGQRTGELFF.

This clonotype was observed a few times. The chain employs TRBV20-1 and TRBJ1-1; 9 positions agree with TRBD1. The CDR3 extends over 15 amino acids. Germline V lookup: CDR1 DFQATT, CDR2 SNEGSKA (reference sequence). V lost 6 bases to trimming and J lost 1 base; unmatched junction nucleotides: 9. CDR3 coding DNA: TGCAGTGCCCACCTACAGGGGGCGGGGAACACTGAAGCTTTCTTT. It is translated as CSAHLQGAGNTEAFF.

The chain uses TRBV19 and TRBJ2-2; 8 nucleotides align to TRBD2. Germline V gene data show CDR1 as LNHDA and CDR2 as SQIVND (reference sequence). The CDR3 loop spans 14 amino acids. The junction had 5 bases not matched to a gene; V was cut back by 5 bases and J by 6 bases. The DNA of the CDR3 is TGTGCCAGTAGTCCCGGACTAGCCCCCGGGGAGCTGTTTTTT. Amino acid sequence: CASSPGLAPGELFF. The full variable domain, completed using reference TRBV19 and TRBJ2-2, is DGGITQSPKYLFRKEGQNVTLSCEQNLNHDAMYWYRQDPGQGLRLIYYSQIVNDFQKGDIAEGYSVSREKKESFPLTVTSAQKNPTAFYLCASSPGLAPGELFFGEGSRLTVL.